This TCR beta chain came from a study of blood T cell repertoires in COVID-19. Overall study: Whether acute or convalescent, the COVID-19 samples came from the United States, Italy and Spain. PBMCs, B-cell-depleted T cells, or T cells were the source of the cDNA or gDNA that made up the material.

The CDR3 length is 11 residues. Trimming left V 10 bases short and J 8 bases short, with 9 bases between. From germline, CDR1 is MNHNS and CDR2 SASEGT. TCRdb's table, derived via immunoSEQ multiplex PCR, lists solely in-frame clones and lacks some. The sample lists around 110,000 clones, 71% occurring once. The chain joins TRBV6-1 to TRBJ1-6; D perhaps matches TRBD1 (5 bases). This receptor was obtained from a human donor with acute or convalescent COVID-19. The donor label of this sample is uncertain. Source material: peripheral blood. The CDR3 loop reads CAKQVDSPLHF. DNA for the CDR3: TGTGCCAAACAGGTTGATTCACCCCTCCACTTT.